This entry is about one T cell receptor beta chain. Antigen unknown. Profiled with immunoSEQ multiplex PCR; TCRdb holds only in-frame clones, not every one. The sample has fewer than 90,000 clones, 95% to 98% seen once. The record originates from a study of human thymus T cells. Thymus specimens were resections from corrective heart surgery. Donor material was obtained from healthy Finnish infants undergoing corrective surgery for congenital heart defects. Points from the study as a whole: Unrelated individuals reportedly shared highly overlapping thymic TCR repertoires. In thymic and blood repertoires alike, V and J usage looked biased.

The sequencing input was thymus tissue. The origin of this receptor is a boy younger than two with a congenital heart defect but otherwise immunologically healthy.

The CDR3 region has the DNA TGTGCCAGTAGTATTAAGCCAGGGGATGGCTACACCTTC. It encodes CASSIKPGDGYTF. J is TRBJ1-2 and V is TRBV19; tentative D call: TRBD1 (6 bases). The CDR3 has 13 residues. The germline V gene has CDR1 LNHDA and CDR2 SQIVND (reference sequence). Trimming removed 3 bases at V and 6 bases at J, with 11 bases between.